This is a list of T cell receptor beta chains from one sample in a study of regulatory T cells in long-lasting Graves disease. TCRdb reanalysed the multiplex PCR reads using MiXCR and keeps one entry per CDR3 protein. The sample has 530,000 or so distinct CDR3 sequences; about 15% are singletons. The same sample was also used in a study of T cells in Graves' hyperthyroidism and ophthalmopathy.

The source material was peripheral blood mononuclear cells (PBMCs), sampled at new diagnosis, from a patient treated with antithyroid drugs. The receptors were gathered from a man aged 18 to 30 with Graves disease. Each CDR3 is given with its conserved first and last residue. Each record gives: D gene, clone size, V gene, J gene, CDR3 protein, CDR3 DNA. D genes are given only for firm matches. Rows give clone size only sometimes, using once, few, many, or a class for an expanded clone.

TRBD1	many	TRBV2	TRBJ2-7	CASRDRGYEQYF	TGTGCCAGCCGGGACAGGGGTTACGAGCAGTACTTC
TRBD1	NA	TRBV5-1	TRBJ1-2	CASSLGDRGLANYGYTF	TGCGCCAGCAGCTTGGGAGACAGGGGGCTAGCTAACTATGGCTACACCTTC
TRBD1	few	TRBV5-1	TRBJ2-5	CASSLEPGTGQETQYF	TGCGCCAGCAGCTTAGAACCAGGGACAGGGCAAGAGACCCAGTACTTC
TRBD1	many	TRBV27	TRBJ1-1	CASSLSHRGPTEAFF	TGTGCCAGCAGTTTATCCCACAGGGGGCCCACTGAAGCTTTCTTT
NA	many	TRBV6-1	TRBJ2-7	CASSPLQTGGEQYF	TGTGCCAGCAGTCCCCTCCAGACAGGCGGCGAGCAGTACTTC
NA	few	TRBV5-8	TRBJ1-2	CASSFTNHFLYGYTF	TGTGCCAGCAGCTTTACAAACCACTTCCTCTATGGCTACACCTTC
NA	many	TRBV28	TRBJ2-7	CASLPLGARSRSYEQYF	TGTGCCAGCCTTCCCCTCGGCGCGCGGTCTCGCTCCTACGAGCAGTACTTC
TRBD1	many	TRBV7-9	TRBJ2-7	CASSLNLGQGKDHEQYF	TGTGCCAGCAGCTTAAACCTTGGACAGGGGAAAGACCACGAGCAGTACTTC
TRBD2	few	TRBV11-2	TRBJ2-3	CASSISGLADSTDTQYF	TGTGCCAGCAGCATCTCCGGACTAGCGGACAGCACAGATACGCAGTATTTT
TRBD1	NA	TRBV3-1	TRBJ2-7	CASSPEDRGLYEQYF	TGTGCCAGCAGCCCAGAGGACAGGGGGCTTTACGAGCAGTACTTC
NA	few	TRBV20-1	TRBJ2-7	CSASRGGEQYF	TGCAGTGCCTCGAGAGGCGGCGAGCAGTACTTC
NA	few	TRBV10-1	TRBJ2-3	CASSESLSDTQYF	TGCGCCAGCAGTGAGTCACTGTCGGATACGCAGTATTTT
TRBD1	few	TRBV29-1	TRBJ2-2	CSVEDRVGTDLSGELFF	TGCAGCGTTGAAGATCGAGTCGGGACAGACTTGTCCGGGGAGCTGTTTTTT
TRBD1	few	TRBV11-2	TRBJ1-1	CASSWFLGQGGTEAFF	TGTGCCAGCAGCTGGTTTTTGGGACAGGGAGGCACTGAAGCTTTCTTT
TRBD1	many	TRBV12-3/TRBV12-4	TRBJ2-1	CASSLLGTEDNEQFF	TGTGCCAGCAGTTTATTAGGGACAGAGGACAATGAGCAGTTCTTC
TRBD1	many	TRBV2	TRBJ1-2	CASSLTGDPGYTF	TGTGCCAGCAGCCTGACAGGGGATCCGGGCTACACCTTC
NA	many	TRBV9	TRBJ1-1	CASSFGGVSAEAFF	TGTGCCAGCAGCTTCGGGGGGGTAAGCGCTGAAGCTTTCTTT
TRBD1	few	TRBV11-2	TRBJ1-4	CASSTHRGSPEKLFF	TGTGCCAGCAGCACCCACAGGGGGAGTCCTGAAAAACTGTTTTTT
TRBD1	NA	TRBV19	TRBJ2-5	CASSIEQGETQYF	TGTGCCAGTAGTATAGAACAGGGGGAGACCCAGTACTTC
TRBD1	few	TRBV12-3/TRBV12-4	TRBJ1-1	CASSAAGGVNTEAFF	TGTGCCAGCAGTGCCGCAGGGGGCGTCAACACTGAAGCTTTCTTT
NA	many	TRBV9	TRBJ1-6	CASSVGSETEYSPLHF	TGTGCCAGCAGCGTAGGTTCCGAGACAGAATATTCACCCCTCCACTTT
TRBD2	NA	TRBV20-1	TRBJ2-3	CSAPKTSGTTDTQYF	TGCAGTGCTCCTAAGACTAGCGGGACCACAGATACGCAGTATTTT
NA	NA	TRBV9	TRBJ1-4	CASSVGIERSNEKLFF	TGTGCCAGCAGCGTAGGAATTGAGAGGAGTAATGAAAAACTGTTTTTT
NA	many	TRBV6-2/TRBV6-3	TRBJ2-5	CASTHSAGVRETQYF	TGTGCCAGCACCCACAGTGCAGGAGTAAGAGAGACCCAGTACTTC
NA	few	TRBV9	TRBJ2-5	CASSEQGYQETQYF	TGTGCCAGCAGCGAACAGGGCTACCAAGAGACCCAGTACTTC
TRBD1	once	TRBV24-1	TRBJ2-5	CATSDPGQGATGEMKTQYF	TGTGCCACCAGTGACCCCGGACAGGGGGCCACCGGGGAGATGAAGACCCAGTACTTC
NA	few	TRBV20-1	TRBJ2-7	CSANRGPYEQYF	TGCAGTGCTAATAGAGGACCGTACGAGCAGTACTTC
TRBD2	many	TRBV12-3/TRBV12-4	TRBJ2-1	CASNPSGTSGVNEQFF	TGTGCCAGCAATCCCTCCGGGACTAGCGGAGTCAATGAGCAGTTCTTC
NA	many	TRBV12-3/TRBV12-4	TRBJ2-7	CASSPQSYEQYF	TGTGCCAGCAGCCCACAATCCTACGAGCAGTACTTC
TRBD1	NA	TRBV3-1	TRBJ1-1	CASSQETGELRGVFLNTEAFF	TGTGCCAGCAGCCAAGAGACAGGGGAGCTTAGGGGGGTCTTCCTGAACACTGAAGCTTTCTTT
TRBD1	many	TRBV27	TRBJ2-1	CASSLPSGQGAFNEQFF	TGTGCCAGCAGTTTGCCAAGCGGACAGGGGGCATTCAATGAGCAGTTCTTC
NA	NA	TRBV20-1	TRBJ2-1	CSARDYRRLNEQFF	TGCAGTGCTAGAGATTACCGACGCCTCAATGAGCAGTTCTTC
NA	few	TRBV25-1	TRBJ2-6	CASSLIGANVLTF	TGTGCCAGCAGTTTAATCGGGGCCAACGTCCTGACTTTC
TRBD1	NA	TRBV12-3/TRBV12-4	TRBJ1-1	CASSLATTGVTEAFF	TGTGCCAGCAGTTTAGCGACGACAGGGGTAACTGAAGCTTTCTTT
NA	many	TRBV2	TRBJ2-4	CASSEQGGDIQYF	TGTGCCAGCAGCGAACAGGGAGGGGACATTCAGTACTTC
NA	NA	TRBV7-9	TRBJ1-1	CASSLYDSNTEAFF	TGTGCCAGCAGCTTATACGACTCGAACACTGAAGCTTTCTTT
NA	many	TRBV27	TRBJ2-1	CASSLSGQGLYNEQFF	TGTGCCAGCAGTTTATCAGGGCAGGGACTCTACAATGAGCAGTTCTTC